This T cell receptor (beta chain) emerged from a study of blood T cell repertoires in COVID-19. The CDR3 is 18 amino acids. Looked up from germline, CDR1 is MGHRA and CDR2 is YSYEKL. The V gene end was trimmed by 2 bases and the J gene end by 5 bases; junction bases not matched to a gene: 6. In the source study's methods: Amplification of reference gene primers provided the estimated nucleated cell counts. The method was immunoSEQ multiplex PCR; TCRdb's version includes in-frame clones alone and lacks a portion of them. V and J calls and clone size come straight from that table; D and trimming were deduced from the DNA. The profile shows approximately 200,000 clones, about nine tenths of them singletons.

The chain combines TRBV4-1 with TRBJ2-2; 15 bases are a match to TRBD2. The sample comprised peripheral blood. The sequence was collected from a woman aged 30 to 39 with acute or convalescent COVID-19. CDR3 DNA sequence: TGCGCCAGCAGCCAAAGGACTAGCGGGAGGGCCGGAACCGGGGAGCTGTTTTTT. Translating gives CASSQRTSGRAGTGELFF.